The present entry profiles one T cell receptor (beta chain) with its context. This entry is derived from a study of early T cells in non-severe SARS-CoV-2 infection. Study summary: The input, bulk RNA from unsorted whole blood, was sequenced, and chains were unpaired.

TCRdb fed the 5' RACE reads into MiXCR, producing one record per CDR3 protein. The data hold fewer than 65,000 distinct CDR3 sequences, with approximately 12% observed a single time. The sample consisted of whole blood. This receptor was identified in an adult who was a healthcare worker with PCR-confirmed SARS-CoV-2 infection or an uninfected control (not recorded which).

The CDR3 DNA reads TGTGCCAGCAGCGCCATCGGGGAGACCCAGTACTTC. Translated: CASSAIGETQYF. The chain carries TRBV5-4 and TRBJ2-5; D not certain. The CDR3 consists of 12 residues. Per the germline V gene, CDR1 is SGHNT and CDR2 is YYREEE (reference sequence). Trimming took 4 bases from V and 5 from J, leaving 9 bases between them.